This T cell receptor beta chain was sequenced for a study of CD8 T cells in Susac syndrome. The table lists this clonotype with a count of one. RNA in amounts of roughly 0.5 to 1 ug was reverse transcribed with random hexamers. The CDR3 of TCR beta was amplified by immunoSEQ multiplex PCR across 54 Vbeta and 13 Jbeta. TCRdb passed the immunoSEQ multiplex PCR reads through MiXCR, listing each CDR3 protein once. This table holds approximately 110,000 distinct CDR3 sequences, approximately 95% found once. This TCR derives from a human donor with multiple sclerosis. The source material was CD8+ T cells from PBMCs.

CDR3 DNA: TGTGCCAGCAGTTACCTGCGGGGGCGCCCCTACGAGCAGTACTTC. Translation: CASSYLRGRPYEQYF. The genes are TRBV6-5 and TRBJ2-7, with a tentative D call TRBD2 (7 bases). The CDR3 is made up of 15 amino acids. Trimming removed 2 bases from V and 2 bases from J, with 13 bases in between. Germline V gene lookup returns CDR1 MNHEY and CDR2 SVGAGI.